The TCR beta chain described here comes from a study of identical twins. Germline V CDR1 and CDR2: SGHVS, FQNEAQ. The CDR3 totals 15 residues. After removal of 4 bases from V and 1 base from J, the junction contained 3 bases not matched to a gene. One entry per CDR3 protein results from TCRdb running MiXCR on the 5' RACE reads. The sample holds about 250,000 distinct CDR3 sequences; 6% to 8.5% are singletons and the top ten take over 5%. This clonotype was seen repeatedly, ten times or more. In addition, the sample was reused for a study of yellow fever vaccine responses in identical twins. That work contributes: Twins reportedly showed a vaccine T cell response that seemed partly convergent and partly personalized.

The source of this sequence is a woman aged 18 to 35 in good health. This chain links TRBV7-8 with TRBJ2-2, with 7 bases lining up with TRBD2. The sequenced material came from CD8+ T cells sorted from blood. The CDR3 here is CASSSGGGNTGELFF. The CDR3 DNA reads TGTGCCAGCAGCTCTGGCGGGGGGAACACCGGGGAGCTGTTTTTT.